This is a list of T cell receptor beta chains from one sample in a study of shared clonotypes between healthy human individuals. The repertoire was sequenced with immunoSEQ multiplex PCR; TCRdb's copy has only in-frame clones and lacks some. Here the sample spans 400,000 to 600,000 clones, about 96% being singletons. The sample was naive CD4+ T cells sorted from blood. The receptors shown here come from a woman aged 25 to 39 in good health. Both conserved end residues are part of each CDR3. The D gene is left open where the match is weak. Part of the rows lack a size; the others show once, few, many or a class for expanded clones.

size | D | J | V | DNA | CDR3
- | - | TRBJ1-1 | TRBV28 | TGTGCCAGCAGTTCGCTCCGTACGGTGATGAACACTGAAGCTTTCTTT | CASSSLRTVMNTEAFF
- | TRBD2 | TRBJ2-4 | TRBV28 | TGTGCCAGCACCTCCCTAGCGGGGGCCAACATTCAGTACTTC | CASTSLAGANIQYF
- | - | TRBJ2-3 | TRBV28 | TGTGCCAGCAGTACTTGGGAAGCAGAGAATTTT | CASSTWEAENF
- | - | TRBJ2-3 | TRBV28 | TGTGCCAGCAGTTTAGGGTCAATGAAGGGTACGCAGTATTTT | CASSLGSMKGTQYF
- | - | TRBJ2-5 | TRBV7-3 | TGTGCCAGCAGCTTAGGCACAGGGTCTTTGGAGACCCAGTACTTC | CASSLGTGSLETQYF
- | - | TRBJ2-1 | TRBV30 | TGTGCCTGGAGTGTAGACCGGGGCTCCTACAATGAGCAGTTCTTC | CAWSVDRGSYNEQFF
- | TRBD1 | TRBJ2-7 | TRBV28 | TGTGCCAGCAGTTCCCCTTCAGGGGGCACCTACGAGCAGTACTTC | CASSSPSGGTYEQYF
- | - | TRBJ1-1 | TRBV19 | TGTGCCAGTAGTATTGTTTGGGCGCAGGAAGCTTTCTTT | CASSIVWAQEAFF
- | - | TRBJ2-7 | TRBV28 | TGTGCCAGCAGCGGTTCACCCTCCTACGAGCAGTACTTC | CASSGSPSYEQYF
- | - | TRBJ1-2 | TRBV4-1 | TGCGCCAGCAGCCCCCGGGGCGCGATAGCTAACTATGGCTACACCTTC | CASSPRGAIANYGYTF
- | TRBD1 | TRBJ2-2 | TRBV7-9 | TGTGCCAGCAGACAAGCGGGACAGGGGACCGGGGAGCTGTTTTTT | CASRQAGQGTGELFF
- | - | TRBJ2-3 | TRBV19 | TGTGCCAGTAGCCGAAGGGGGGGACGGACAGATACGCAGTATTTT | CASSRRGGRTDTQYF
- | TRBD2 | TRBJ2-7 | TRBV11-2 | TGTGCCAGCAGCCCACCGGGACTATACATCTACGAGCAGTACTTC | CASSPPGLYIYEQYF
- | TRBD2 | TRBJ2-7 | TRBV7-3 | TGTGCCAGCAGCTTAGAAGCGGGGTACTACGAGCAGTACTTC | CASSLEAGYYEQYF
- | TRBD1 | TRBJ1-3 | TRBV19 | TGTGCCAGTAGTGGACAGGCCTTCTCTGGAAACACCATATATTTT | CASSGQAFSGNTIYF
- | - | TRBJ1-1 | TRBV30 | TGTGCCTGGGGGACACAGCAGAACACTGAAGCTTTCTTT | CAWGTQQNTEAFF
- | TRBD1 | TRBJ1-4 | TRBV27 | TGTGCCAGCAGCTTTGACAGGGTGGCAACTAATGAAAAACTGTTTTTT | CASSFDRVATNEKLFF
- | TRBD2 | TRBJ2-3 | TRBV7-9 | TGTGCCAGCAGCCCGCCGGGAGGATATGAAGTAGATACGCAGTATTTT | CASSPPGGYEVDTQYF
- | TRBD2 | TRBJ2-1 | TRBV6-5 | TGTGCCAGCAGTTACTTGACTAGCGGGAGGGCTGAGCAGTTCTTC | CASSYLTSGRAEQFF
- | TRBD1 | TRBJ2-7 | TRBV5-1 | TGCGCCAGCAGCGCCGGGACAGGGGGCGAGCAGTACTTC | CASSAGTGGEQYF
- | TRBD1 | TRBJ1-2 | TRBV27 | TGTGCCAGCAGTTTTCAGATCCAGAGACAGGGTCCTTCTGGCTACACCTTC | CASSFQIQRQGPSGYTF
- | - | TRBJ1-3 | TRBV7-9 | TGTGCCAGCAGCCGCCCCGACAGCGCTGGAAACACCATATATTTT | CASSRPDSAGNTIYF
- | TRBD1 | TRBJ2-7 | TRBV18 | TGTGCCAGCTCAGAAGCCACAGGGGCCGAGCAGTACTTC | CASSEATGAEQYF
- | TRBD1 | TRBJ1-4 | TRBV5-1 | TGCGCCAGCAGCACTGGACAGGGGAAGGAAAAACTGTTTTTT | CASSTGQGKEKLFF
- | - | TRBJ2-7 | TRBV19 | TGTGCCAGTAGTAAAAAGGCGGTCAGATTGTACGAGCAGTACTTC | CASSKKAVRLYEQYF
- | TRBD2 | TRBJ2-1 | TRBV5-1 | TGCGCCAGCAGCGTGGGACTAGCGGGAGGCTACAATGAGCAGTTCTTC | CASSVGLAGGYNEQFF
once | - | TRBJ2-1 | TRBV9 | TGTGCCAGCAGCGTAGTCCCGGGATACAATGAGCAGTTCTTC | CASSVVPGYNEQFF
- | - | TRBJ1-5 | TRBV28 | TGTGCCAGCAGCGATCTCCGGGACCCAGGACTTGCTCAGCCCCAGCATTTT | CASSDLRDPGLAQPQHF
- | TRBD2 | TRBJ2-5 | TRBV11-2 | TGTGCCAGCAGATTGGGACTAGCGGGGGGGGAAGAGACCCAGTACTTC | CASRLGLAGGEETQYF
- | - | TRBJ2-7 | TRBV5-1 | TGCGCCAGCACGATTGACCACTCCTACGAGCAGTACTTC | CASTIDHSYEQYF
- | - | TRBJ1-1 | TRBV6-5 | TGTGCCAGCAGTACGTCAGGCCTTAACCCTGAAGCTTTCTTT | CASSTSGLNPEAFF
- | TRBD1 | TRBJ2-5 | TRBV28 | TGTGCCAGCAGACCCCCGGGCAGGGGGTGGACCCAGTACTTC | CASRPPGRGWTQYF
- | TRBD1 | TRBJ2-6 | TRBV6-6 | TGTGCCAGCAGACAGGGGACTGGGGCCAACGTCCTGACTTTC | CASRQGTGANVLTF
- | - | TRBJ2-3 | TRBV18 | TGTGCCAGCTCACCAATGACACACACAGATACGCAGTATTTT | CASSPMTHTDTQYF